This T cell receptor beta chain was recovered during a study of cytomegalovirus exposure and HLA in healthy donors. Study context: Genotyping of nearly 400 donors showed that roughly 80% belonged to the Caucasian-associated ancestry cluster.

There are 15 residues in the CDR3. Germline V CDR1 and CDR2: SSHAT, FNYEAQ (reference sequence). V shed 5 bases and J 5 bases; nucleotides not matched to a gene: 5. The PCR used 60 Vbeta and 13 Jbeta primers. How the authors handled the data: Roughly 10 million shared chains were among the about 80 million unique TCR beta chains that a later analysis counted. Here immunoSEQ multiplex PCR was the method, and the copy in TCRdb shows in-frame clones only, minus some. That table furnishes V, J and clone size, whereas the DNA furnished D and trimming. The table lists 150,000 to 200,000 clones, around 76% of them singletons. In the case of this clone: Its cognate antigen is unknown.

Study-level points and caveats: As a later analysis revealed, most CMV-associated TCR beta chains appeared HLA-restricted.

The chain uses TRBV7-7 and TRBJ2-5; the match to TRBD2 covers 13 bases. This clonotype originated in a man aged 55-75 years in good health and CMV-seronegative. Sequenced material: PBMCs. CDR3 amino acids: CASSPRTSGSETQYF. The DNA of the CDR3 is TGTGCCAGCAGCCCGAGGACTAGCGGGAGCGAGACCCAGTACTTC.